Presented here are 3 T cell receptor beta chains from one specimen sequenced in a study of blood T cell repertoires in COVID-19. Only in-frame clones appear in the TCRdb table, and some are missing; sequencing was by immunoSEQ multiplex PCR. The sample gives about 280,000 clones, 65% to 90% of which show up once; 5.1% is in the top ten. Specimen: peripheral blood. The receptors shown here come from a man aged 50 to 59 with active or convalescent COVID-19.

The chain uses TRBV7-8 and TRBJ2-2; the match to TRBD2 covers 8 bases. V was clipped by 4 bases and J by 0 bases; unmatched bases: 4. The germline V gene encodes CDR1 SGHVS and CDR2 FQNEAQ. This CDR3 is built from 16 residues. The CDR3 region is CASSSPLAANTGELFF. The DNA for the CDR3 is TGTGCCAGCAGCTCACCACTAGCGGCGAACACCGGGGAGCTGTTTTTT.

This chain joins TRBV28 and TRBJ1-5; 7 bases match TRBD1. Germline CDR1 reads MDHEN; CDR2 reads SYDVKM. The junction had 6 bases not matched to a gene; V was cut back by 2 bases and J by 2 bases. The CDR3 extends over 16 amino acids. The CDR3 loop reads CASSLRRGRGNQPQHF. The DNA of the CDR3 is TGTGCCAGCAGTTTAAGGAGGGGGCGAGGCAATCAGCCCCAGCATTTT.

The chain links TRBV6-4 to TRBJ2-7; D might be TRBD2 (5 bases). CDR1 and CDR2 from the germline V gene are MRHNA and SNTAGT. V gave up 3 bases and J gave up 0 bases, with 9 bases separating them. The CDR3 is 14 amino acids. In DNA form, the CDR3 reads TGTGCCAGCAGTGAATCGGGAAGCTCCTACGAGCAGTACTTC. Residues: CASSESGSSYEQYF.